This T cell receptor beta chain emerged from a study of T-cell memory formation after mild COVID-19. Study as a whole: TCR clusters were mostly donor specific.

This CDR3 is 14 amino acids long. V was pared by 7 bases and J by 5 bases, with 11 bases of the junction left unmatched. Germline V lookup: CDR1 SQVTM, CDR2 ANQGSEA. Barcoded TCR alpha and TCR beta cDNA libraries with UMIs came from 5'RACE using constant-segment primers. TCRdb reprocessed the 5' RACE reads via MiXCR and lists one record per CDR3 protein. Altogether roughly 560,000 distinct CDR3 sequences are present, about a fifth being singletons, with the ten largest covering roughly an eighth. With respect to this clonotype: Antigen specificity is unknown.

Regarding the study as a whole: Later expanders leaned CD4+, whereas clones that contracted between day 15 and 85 were balanced CD4/CD8.

Sequenced: PBMCs or a T cell subset sorted from them (not recorded which). The rearrangement uses TRBV29-1 and TRBJ2-3, with 8 nucleotides matching TRBD2. The sequence was collected from an adult woman who had mild COVID-19 (a few samples of this study predate the infection). Cell type and time point are not known. The CDR3 DNA follows: TGCAGCGCATGCCCAGCGGGAGTGGGAGATACGCAGTATTTT. It encodes CSACPAGVGDTQYF.